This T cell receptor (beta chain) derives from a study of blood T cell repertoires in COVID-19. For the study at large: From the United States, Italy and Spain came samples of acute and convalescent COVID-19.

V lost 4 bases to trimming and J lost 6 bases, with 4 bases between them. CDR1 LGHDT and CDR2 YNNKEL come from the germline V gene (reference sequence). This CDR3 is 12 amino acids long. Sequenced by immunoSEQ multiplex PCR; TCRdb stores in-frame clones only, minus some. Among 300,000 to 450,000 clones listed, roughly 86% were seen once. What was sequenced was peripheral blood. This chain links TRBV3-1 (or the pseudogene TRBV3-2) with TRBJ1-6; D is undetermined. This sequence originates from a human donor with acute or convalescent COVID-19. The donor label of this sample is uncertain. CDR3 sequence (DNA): TGTGCCAGCAGCCCATCTAATTCACCCCTCCACTTT. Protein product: CASSPSNSPLHF.